Listed below are T cell receptor beta chains from one sample, sequenced in a study of identical twins. TCRdb reprocessed the 5' RACE reads with MiXCR, giving one entry per CDR3 protein. The repertoire includes 550,000 to 800,000 distinct CDR3 sequences, about 7% of them detected once, and 1.6% sits in the top ten. These same data were also listed under a study on yellow fever vaccine responses in identical twins.

The material sequenced was PBMCs. The origin of the receptors is a woman aged 18-35 years in good health. The CDR3 runs from the conserved cysteine through the conserved F or W. The D gene is left open where the match is weak. The size entry is marked missing in some rows and otherwise reads once, few, many or a size class.

DNA: TGCGCCAGCAGCCCGGGACAGGGCGGAGTCTACGAGCAGTACTTC; CDR3: CASSPGQGGVYEQYF; V: TRBV5-1; J: TRBJ2-7; D: TRBD1; size: many
DNA: TGTGCCAGCAGGTCTGGAGATGTTGAGCAGTTCTTC; CDR3: CASRSGDVEQFF; V: TRBV12-3/TRBV12-4; J: TRBJ2-1; D: -; size: few
DNA: TGTGCCAGCAGTTACTTCGAAAATTCACCCCTCCACTTT; CDR3: CASSYFENSPLHF; V: TRBV6-2/TRBV6-3; J: TRBJ1-6; D: -; size: few
DNA: TGTGCCAGCAGTGAACGTCGACAGGGGGCAGGTCAAGAGACCCAGTACTTC; CDR3: CASSERRQGAGQETQYF; V: TRBV2; J: TRBJ2-5; D: TRBD1; size: -
DNA: TGCAGTGCTGGGGCGGGAGTTACGCAGTATTTT; CDR3: CSAGAGVTQYF; V: TRBV20-1; J: TRBJ2-3; D: TRBD2; size: few
DNA: TGCGCCAGCAGCGGGGGACTAGCGCAATTGTCAGATACGCAGTATTTT; CDR3: CASSGGLAQLSDTQYF; V: TRBV5-1; J: TRBJ2-3; D: TRBD2; size: many
DNA: TGTGCCAGCAGCAAAGCCGGGACTTTCAACAATGAGCAGTTCTTC; CDR3: CASSKAGTFNNEQFF; V: TRBV7-9; J: TRBJ2-1; D: -; size: -
DNA: TGTGCCAGCAGCTTAGGGCGAGCTGGATACTACAATGAGCAGTTCTTC; CDR3: CASSLGRAGYYNEQFF; V: TRBV7-9; J: TRBJ2-1; D: -; size: -
DNA: TGTGCCAGCAGCCAAACCGGGACTGGCTACGAGCAGTACTTC; CDR3: CASSQTGTGYEQYF; V: TRBV14; J: TRBJ2-7; D: -; size: -
DNA: TGTGCCAGCAGTGAGAGACAGGGTTCTAGCTCCTACGAGCAGTACTTC; CDR3: CASSERQGSSSYEQYF; V: TRBV12-3/TRBV12-4; J: TRBJ2-7; D: TRBD1; size: -
DNA: TGTGCCAGCAGTGACACGTTCCCCAATCTAGTGCCTCAAGAGACCCAGTACTTC; CDR3: CASSDTFPNLVPQETQYF; V: TRBV6-4; J: TRBJ2-5; D: -; size: -
DNA: TGTGCCAGCTCCGGGGGCTACAATGAGCAGTTCTTC; CDR3: CASSGGYNEQFF; V: TRBV9; J: TRBJ2-1; D: -; size: many
DNA: TGTGCCATCAGTGGGGTTCAAGGGAATGAGCAGTTCTTC; CDR3: CAISGVQGNEQFF; V: TRBV10-3; J: TRBJ2-1; D: -; size: few
DNA: TGTGCCAGCAGCTCAACGTTTGGAGGGCCAGGGGTTCTGAACACTGAAGCTTTCTTT; CDR3: CASSSTFGGPGVLNTEAFF; V: TRBV7-8; J: TRBJ1-1; D: -; size: -
DNA: TGTGCCAGCAGTAAACCGGCCGGGAGCACAGATACGCAGTATTTT; CDR3: CASSKPAGSTDTQYF; V: TRBV12-3/TRBV12-4; J: TRBJ2-3; D: -; size: many
DNA: TGTGCCAGCAGCAAAGGGGGCAATGAGCAGTTCTTC; CDR3: CASSKGGNEQFF; V: TRBV21-1; J: TRBJ2-1; D: -; size: many
DNA: TGCAGTGCGGGGGGGACAGGGGGCTACACTGAAGCTTTCTTT; CDR3: CSAGGTGGYTEAFF; V: TRBV20-1; J: TRBJ1-1; D: TRBD1; size: few
DNA: TGTGCCAGCAGTTTAGAGTACGGTATGAACACTGAAGCTTTCTTT; CDR3: CASSLEYGMNTEAFF; V: TRBV12-3/TRBV12-4; J: TRBJ1-1; D: -; size: many
DNA: TGTGCCAGCAGCCCTCGGACTAGCGGCTTCAGCCCGTTCTTC; CDR3: CASSPRTSGFSPFF; V: TRBV7-9; J: TRBJ2-1; D: TRBD2; size: few
DNA: TGCGCCAGCAGCTTGGCCAGGGTCGAGCAGTACTTC; CDR3: CASSLARVEQYF; V: TRBV5-1; J: TRBJ2-7; D: -; size: -
DNA: TGTGCCAGCTCACCACCGGGAGGGGCCAATGAGCAGTTCTTC; CDR3: CASSPPGGANEQFF; V: TRBV18; J: TRBJ2-1; D: TRBD2; size: -
DNA: TGTGCCATCGAGCCCGACGGCCAAGAGACCCAGTACTTC; CDR3: CAIEPDGQETQYF; V: TRBV2; J: TRBJ2-5; D: -; size: few
DNA: TGCGCCAGCAGCCAAGGACCAAACAGCAGGGGGAGCAGCTCTGGGGCCAACGTCCTGACTTTC; CDR3: CASSQGPNSRGSSSGANVLTF; V: TRBV4-1; J: TRBJ2-6; D: TRBD1; size: -
DNA: TGCAGTGCTAGAGATCCCACCAGGGGTTACGAGCAGTACTTC; CDR3: CSARDPTRGYEQYF; V: TRBV20-1; J: TRBJ2-7; D: -; size: few
DNA: TGCAGTGCTAGAGGTGGCGGGCTGGGCCCCATTCTGTCCTACAATGAGCAGTTCTTC; CDR3: CSARGGGLGPILSYNEQFF; V: TRBV20-1; J: TRBJ2-1; D: -; size: many
DNA: TGTGCCAGCAGCTCCCGGGACAGCGTTCAGCCCCAGCATTTT; CDR3: CASSSRDSVQPQHF; V: TRBV7-2; J: TRBJ1-5; D: TRBD1; size: few
DNA: TGCAGTGCTAGCGACAGGGGAGAGACCCAGTACTTC; CDR3: CSASDRGETQYF; V: TRBV20-1; J: TRBJ2-5; D: TRBD1; size: -
DNA: TGTGCCAGCGAGGCGGACAATCTTGGAGGGGAGCTGTTTTTT; CDR3: CASEADNLGGELFF; V: TRBV2; J: TRBJ2-2; D: -; size: many
DNA: TGTACCACCAGTGATTTTAGACAGAGCTCCTACAATGAGCAGTTCTTC; CDR3: CTTSDFRQSSYNEQFF; V: TRBV24-1; J: TRBJ2-1; D: -; size: -